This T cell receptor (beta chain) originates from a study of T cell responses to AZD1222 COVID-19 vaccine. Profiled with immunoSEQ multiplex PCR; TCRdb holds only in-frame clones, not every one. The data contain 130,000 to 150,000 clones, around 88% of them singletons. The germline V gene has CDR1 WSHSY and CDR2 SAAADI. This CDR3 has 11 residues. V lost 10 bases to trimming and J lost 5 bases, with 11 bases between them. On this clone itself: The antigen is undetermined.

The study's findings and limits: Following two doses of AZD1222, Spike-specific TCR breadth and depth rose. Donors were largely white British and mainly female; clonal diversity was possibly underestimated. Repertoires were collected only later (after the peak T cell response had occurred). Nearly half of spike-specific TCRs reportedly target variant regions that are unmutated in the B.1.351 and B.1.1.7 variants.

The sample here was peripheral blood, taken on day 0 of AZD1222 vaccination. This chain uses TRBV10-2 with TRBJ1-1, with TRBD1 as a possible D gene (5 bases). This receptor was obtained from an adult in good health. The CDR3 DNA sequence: TGCGCCAACAACGGGGGAACTGAAGCTTTCTTT. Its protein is CANNGGTEAFF.